These 2 T cell receptor beta chains were sequenced from one sample in a study of PD-1 blockade in classical Hodgkin lymphoma. Sequencing used immunoSEQ multiplex PCR; TCRdb keeps in-frame clones, though not all of them. This repertoire shows more than 90,000 clones, more than 80% found once; its top ten account for 15% to 20%. All patients relapsed after autologous stem cell transplantation, and brentuximab vedotin exposure varied. The source was peripheral blood mononuclear cells (PBMCs), collected before the second cycle of nivolumab. These TCRs come from a human donor with classical Hodgkin lymphoma.

The rearrangement joins TRBV18 to TRBJ2-1; tentative D call: TRBD2 (5 bases). Trimming took 2 bases from V and 4 from J, leaving 6 bases between them. Germline values: CDR1 KGHSH, CDR2 LQKENI. The CDR3 is made up of 13 amino acids. The CDR3 DNA reads TGTGCCAGCTCACCATGGGAGTACAATGAGCAGTTCTTC. Encoded protein: CASSPWEYNEQFF.

As to this clone: Other DNA sequences in this specimen translate into the identical CDR3. The chain combines TRBV7-2 with TRBJ2-7; no clear D gene. This CDR3 is 12 amino acids long. The germline V gene encodes CDR1 SGHTA and CDR2 FQGNSA. Between the trimmed V and J ends, which lost 1 base and 3 bases, there was a span of 4 bases. The CDR3 loop reads CASSLVGYEQYF. For the CDR3, the DNA is TGTGCCAGCAGCTTAGTTGGCTACGAGCAGTACTTC. The entire variable domain, with the rest obtained from reference TRBV7-2 and TRBJ2-7, is as follows: GAGVSQSPSNKVTEKGKDVELRCDPISGHTALYWYRQSLGQGLEFLIYFQGNSAPDKSGLPSDRFSAERTGGSVSTLTIQRTQQEDSAVYLCASSLVGYEQYFGPGTRLTVT.